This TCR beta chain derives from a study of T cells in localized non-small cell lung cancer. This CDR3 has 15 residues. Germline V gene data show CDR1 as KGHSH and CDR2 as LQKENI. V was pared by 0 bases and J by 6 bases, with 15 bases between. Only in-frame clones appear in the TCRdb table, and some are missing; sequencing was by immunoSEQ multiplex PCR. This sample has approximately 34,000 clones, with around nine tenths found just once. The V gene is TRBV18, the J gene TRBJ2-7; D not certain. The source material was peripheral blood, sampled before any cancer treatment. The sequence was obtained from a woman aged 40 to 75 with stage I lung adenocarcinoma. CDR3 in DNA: TGTGCCAGCTCACCACCGATAACATCGGTCCGCGAGCAGTACTTC. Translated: CASSPPITSVREQYF.